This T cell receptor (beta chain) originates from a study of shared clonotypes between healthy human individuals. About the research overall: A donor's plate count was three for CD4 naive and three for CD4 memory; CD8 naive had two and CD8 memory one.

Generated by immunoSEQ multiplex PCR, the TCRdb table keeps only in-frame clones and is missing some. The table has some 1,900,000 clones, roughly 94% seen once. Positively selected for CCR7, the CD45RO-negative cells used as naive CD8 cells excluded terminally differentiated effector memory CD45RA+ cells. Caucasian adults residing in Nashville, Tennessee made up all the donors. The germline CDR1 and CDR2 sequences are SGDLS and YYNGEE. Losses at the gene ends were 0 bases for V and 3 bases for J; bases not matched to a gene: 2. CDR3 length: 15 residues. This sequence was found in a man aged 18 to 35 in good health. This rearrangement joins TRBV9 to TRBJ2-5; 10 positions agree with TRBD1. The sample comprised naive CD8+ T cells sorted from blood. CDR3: CASSVGGTGEETQYF. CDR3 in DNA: TGTGCCAGCAGCGTAGGTGGGACAGGGGAAGAGACCCAGTACTTC. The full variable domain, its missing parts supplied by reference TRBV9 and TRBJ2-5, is DSGVTQTPKHLITATGQRVTLRCSPRSGDLSVYWYQQSLDQGLQFLIQYYNGEERAKGNILERFSAQQFPDLHSELNLSSLELGDSALYFCASSVGGTGEETQYFGPGTRLLVL.